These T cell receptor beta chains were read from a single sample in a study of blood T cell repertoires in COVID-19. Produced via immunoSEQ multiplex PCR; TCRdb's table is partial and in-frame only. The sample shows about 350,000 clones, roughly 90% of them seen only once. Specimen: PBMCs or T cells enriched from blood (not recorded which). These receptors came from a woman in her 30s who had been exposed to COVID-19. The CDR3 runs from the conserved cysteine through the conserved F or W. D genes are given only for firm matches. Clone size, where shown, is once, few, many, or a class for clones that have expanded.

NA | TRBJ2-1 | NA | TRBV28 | TGTGCCAGCACGTCAGGGATCGAGATGGTTGATGAGCAGTTCTTC | CASTSGIEMVDEQFF
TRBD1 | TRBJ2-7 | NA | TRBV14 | TGTGCCAGCAGCCAAGATTGGGCCAGGGGGCTCCACGAGCAGTACTTC | CASSQDWARGLHEQYF
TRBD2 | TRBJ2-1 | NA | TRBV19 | TGTGCCAGTACCCCAGGCCTGGCTAGCGGGAGTTGGGGCAATGAGCAGTTCTTC | CASTPGLASGSWGNEQFF
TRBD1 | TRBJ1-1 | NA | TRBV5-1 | TGCGCCAGCAGCCCCGGGACAGGGCTTGACTGGGCTGAAGCTTTCTTT | CASSPGTGLDWAEAFF
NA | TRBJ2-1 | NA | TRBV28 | TGTGCCAGCAGTCGTGACAGGAACAATGAGCAGTTCTTC | CASSRDRNNEQFF
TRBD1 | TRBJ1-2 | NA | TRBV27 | TGTGCCAGCAGTTTGCAGGGGGGAGTTGGCTACACCTTC | CASSLQGGVGYTF
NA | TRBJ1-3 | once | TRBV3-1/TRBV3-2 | TGTGCCAGCAGGGCGACAGGAAACACCATATATTTT | CASRATGNTIYF
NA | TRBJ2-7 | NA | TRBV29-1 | TGCAGCGTCCGTTCGGGGGACGAGCAGTACTTC | CSVRSGDEQYF
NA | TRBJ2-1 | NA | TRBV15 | TGTGCCACCGTTCCTTCTTCGGGGTGGAATGAGCAGTTCTTC | CATVPSSGWNEQFF
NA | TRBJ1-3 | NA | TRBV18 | TGTGCCAGCTCACCATACGTCCAGGGGTCCGGAAACACCATATATTTT | CASSPYVQGSGNTIYF
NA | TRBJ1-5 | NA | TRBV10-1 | TGCGCCAGCAACGCGGGGGCGAGGTTTCGGATCGGTCAGCCCCAGCATTTT | CASNAGARFRIGQPQHF
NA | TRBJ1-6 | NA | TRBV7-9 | TGTGCCAGCCGCCCCGGCTTGGGCGGGGCAAGCTCCTATAATTCACCCCTCCACTTT | CASRPGLGGASSYNSPLHF
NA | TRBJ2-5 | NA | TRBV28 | TGTGCCAGCAGTTTTGATAGCGGAGAAGAGACCCAGTACTTC | CASSFDSGEETQYF
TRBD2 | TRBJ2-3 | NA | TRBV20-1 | TGCAGTGCTAGTTCCCCCCTAGCGGGAGTGTCAGATACGCAGTATTTT | CSASSPLAGVSDTQYF
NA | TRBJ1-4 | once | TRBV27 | TGTGCCAGTGCGGGGGGGGTTTGGGAAAAACTGTTTTTT | CASAGGVWEKLFF
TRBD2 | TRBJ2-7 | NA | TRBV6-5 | TGTGCCAGCAGTTACTCGTTACTAGCGGGAGGCTACGAGCAGTACTTC | CASSYSLLAGGYEQYF
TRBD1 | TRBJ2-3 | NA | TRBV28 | TGTGCCAGCAGTGGAGGGACAGGGATGGGAAGGGGCACAGATACGCAGTATTTT | CASSGGTGMGRGTDTQYF
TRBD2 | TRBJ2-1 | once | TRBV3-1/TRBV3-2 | TGTGCCAGCAGCCAAGTTCCTAGCGGCTCCTACAATGAGCAGTTCTTC | CASSQVPSGSYNEQFF